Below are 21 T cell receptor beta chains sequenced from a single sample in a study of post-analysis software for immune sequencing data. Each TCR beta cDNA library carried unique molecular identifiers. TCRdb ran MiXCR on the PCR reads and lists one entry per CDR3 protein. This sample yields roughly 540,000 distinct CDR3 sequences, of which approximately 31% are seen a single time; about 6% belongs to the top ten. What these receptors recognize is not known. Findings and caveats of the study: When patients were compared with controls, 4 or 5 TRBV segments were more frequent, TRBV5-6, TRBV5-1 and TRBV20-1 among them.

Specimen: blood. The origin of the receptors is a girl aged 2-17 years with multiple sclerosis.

For the CDR3, the DNA is TGTGCCAGCAGCGTCGGACTAGCGTGGTCCAAAAACATTCAGTACTTC. This sequence encodes CASSVGLAWSKNIQYF. The chain joins TRBV9 to TRBJ2-4, with 9 bases that match TRBD2. This CDR3 region has 16 residues. After removal of 2 bases from V and 2 bases from J, the junction contained 5 bases not matched to a gene. CDR1 is SGDLS and CDR2 is YYNGEE in the germline V gene. Drawing the rest from reference TRBV9 and TRBJ2-4, the complete variable domain is DSGVTQTPKHLITATGQRVTLRCSPRSGDLSVYWYQQSLDQGLQFLIQYYNGEERAKGNILERFSAQQFPDLHSELNLSSLELGDSALYFCASSVGLAWSKNIQYFGAGTRLSVL.

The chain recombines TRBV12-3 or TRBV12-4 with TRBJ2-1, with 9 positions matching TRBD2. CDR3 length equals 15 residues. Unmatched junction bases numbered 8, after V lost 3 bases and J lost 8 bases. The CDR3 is CASSFGGGAGDEQFF. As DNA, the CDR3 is TGTGCCAGCAGTTTCGGCGGGGGGGCCGGCGATGAGCAGTTCTTC.

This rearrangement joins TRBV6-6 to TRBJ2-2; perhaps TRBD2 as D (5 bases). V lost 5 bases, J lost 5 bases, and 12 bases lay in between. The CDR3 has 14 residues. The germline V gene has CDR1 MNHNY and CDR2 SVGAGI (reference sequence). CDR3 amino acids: CASSIWTRTGELFF. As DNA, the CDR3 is TGTGCCAGCAGTATCTGGACTCGGACCGGGGAGCTGTTTTTT.

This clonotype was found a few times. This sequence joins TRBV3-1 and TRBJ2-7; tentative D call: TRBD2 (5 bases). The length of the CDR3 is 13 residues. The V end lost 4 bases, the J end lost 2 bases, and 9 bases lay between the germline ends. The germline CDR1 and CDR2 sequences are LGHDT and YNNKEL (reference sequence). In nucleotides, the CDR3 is TGTGCCAGCAGCCGGGCCGGGACCTACGAGCAGTACTTC. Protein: CASSRAGTYEQYF.

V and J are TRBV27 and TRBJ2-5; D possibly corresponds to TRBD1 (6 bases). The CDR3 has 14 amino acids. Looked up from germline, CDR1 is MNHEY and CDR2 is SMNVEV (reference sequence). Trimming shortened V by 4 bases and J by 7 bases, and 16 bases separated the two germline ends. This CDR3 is CASSSTGLVGTQYF. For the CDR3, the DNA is TGTGCCAGCAGTTCAACAGGGCTCGTGGGGACCCAGTACTTC.

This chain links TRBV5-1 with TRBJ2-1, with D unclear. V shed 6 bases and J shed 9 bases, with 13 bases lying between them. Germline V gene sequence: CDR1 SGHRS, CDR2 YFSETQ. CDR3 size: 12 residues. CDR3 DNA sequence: TGCGCCAGCATCCGGTTTGACGGTGAGCAGTTCTTC. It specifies CASIRFDGEQFF.

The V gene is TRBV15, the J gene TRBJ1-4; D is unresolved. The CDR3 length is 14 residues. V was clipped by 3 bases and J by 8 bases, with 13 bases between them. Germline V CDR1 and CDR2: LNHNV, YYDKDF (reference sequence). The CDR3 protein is CATSSEGRREKLFF. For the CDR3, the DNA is TGTGCCACCAGCAGTGAGGGAAGACGGGAAAAACTGTTTTTT.

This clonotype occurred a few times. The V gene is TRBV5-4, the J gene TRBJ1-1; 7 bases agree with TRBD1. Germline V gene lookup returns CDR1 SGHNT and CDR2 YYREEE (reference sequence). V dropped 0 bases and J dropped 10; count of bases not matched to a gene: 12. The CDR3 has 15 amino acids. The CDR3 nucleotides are TGTGCCAGCAGCTTGGTGGGGACAGCGTTTACGGGAGCTTTCTTT. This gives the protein CASSLVGTAFTGAFF.

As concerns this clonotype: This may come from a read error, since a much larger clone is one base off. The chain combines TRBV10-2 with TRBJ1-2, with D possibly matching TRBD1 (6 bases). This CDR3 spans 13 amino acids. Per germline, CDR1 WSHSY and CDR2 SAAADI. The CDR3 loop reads CVSSDRGNYGYTF. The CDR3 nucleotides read TGCGTCAGCAGTGATAGGGGGAACTATGGCTACACCTTC.

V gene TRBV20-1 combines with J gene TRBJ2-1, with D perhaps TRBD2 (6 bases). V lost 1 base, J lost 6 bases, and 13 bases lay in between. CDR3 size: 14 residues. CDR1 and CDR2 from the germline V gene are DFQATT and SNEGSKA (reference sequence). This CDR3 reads CSARGTGTRNEQFF. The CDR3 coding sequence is TGCAGTGCTAGAGGTACCGGGACTCGCAATGAGCAGTTCTTC.

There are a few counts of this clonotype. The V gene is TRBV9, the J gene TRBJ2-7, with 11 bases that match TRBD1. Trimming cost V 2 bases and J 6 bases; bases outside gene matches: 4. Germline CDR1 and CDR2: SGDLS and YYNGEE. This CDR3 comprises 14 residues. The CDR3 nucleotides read TGTGCCAGCAGCGTCCGGGACAGGGGGATCGAGCAGTACTTC. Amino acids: CASSVRDRGIEQYF.

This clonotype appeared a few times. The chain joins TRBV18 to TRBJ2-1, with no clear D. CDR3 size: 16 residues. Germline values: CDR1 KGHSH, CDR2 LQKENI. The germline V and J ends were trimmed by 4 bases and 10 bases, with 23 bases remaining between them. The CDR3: CASSLQDAASLMEQFF. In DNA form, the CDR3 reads TGTGCCAGCTCACTTCAGGATGCAGCCTCCCTGATGGAGCAGTTCTTC.

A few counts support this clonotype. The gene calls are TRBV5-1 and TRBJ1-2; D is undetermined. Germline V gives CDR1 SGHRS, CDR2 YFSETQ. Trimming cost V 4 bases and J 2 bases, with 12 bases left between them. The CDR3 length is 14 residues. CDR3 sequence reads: CASSPGRRNYGYTF. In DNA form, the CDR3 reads TGCGCCAGCAGCCCCGGACGACGGAACTATGGCTACACCTTC. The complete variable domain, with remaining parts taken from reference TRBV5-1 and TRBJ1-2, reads KAGVTQTPRYLIKTRGQQVTLSCSPISGHRSVSWYQQTPGQGLQFLFEYFSETQRNKGNFPGRFSGRQFSNSRSEMNVSTLELGDSALYLCASSPGRRNYGYTFGSGTRLTVV.

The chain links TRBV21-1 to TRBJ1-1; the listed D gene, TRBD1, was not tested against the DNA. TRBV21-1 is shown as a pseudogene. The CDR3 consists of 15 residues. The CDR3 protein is CASSAKDSLNTEAFF. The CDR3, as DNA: TGTGCCAGCAGCGCCAAGGACAGCCTGAACACTGAAGCTTTCTTT.

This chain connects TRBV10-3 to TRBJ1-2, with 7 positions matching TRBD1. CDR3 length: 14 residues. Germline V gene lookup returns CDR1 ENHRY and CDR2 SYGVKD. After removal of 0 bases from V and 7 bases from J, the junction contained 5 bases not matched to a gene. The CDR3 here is CAISESQGVGGYTF. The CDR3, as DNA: TGTGCCATCAGTGAGTCGCAGGGGGTCGGTGGCTACACCTTC.

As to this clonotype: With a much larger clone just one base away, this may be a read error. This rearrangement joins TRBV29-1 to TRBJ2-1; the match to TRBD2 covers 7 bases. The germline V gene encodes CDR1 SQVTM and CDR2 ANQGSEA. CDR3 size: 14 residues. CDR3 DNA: TGCCGCGTTGTGTTCGGGGGGTCTTACAATGAGCAGTTCTTC. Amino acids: CRVVFGGSYNEQFF.

Here the CDR3 DNA reads TGTGCCAGCAGCCTATTGGGACGGAACAATCAGCCCCAGCATTTT. It is translated as CASSLLGRNNQPQHF. This chain connects TRBV28 to TRBJ1-5; a possible D gene is TRBD1 (5 bases). CDR3 size: 15 residues. Germline CDR1 reads MDHEN; CDR2 reads SYDVKM. V lost 6 bases and J 3 bases, leaving 15 bases between the germline ends.

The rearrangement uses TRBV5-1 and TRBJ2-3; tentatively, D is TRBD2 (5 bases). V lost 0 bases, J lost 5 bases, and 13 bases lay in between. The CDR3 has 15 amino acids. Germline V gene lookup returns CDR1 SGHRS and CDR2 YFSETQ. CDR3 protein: CASSLAARAGDTQYF. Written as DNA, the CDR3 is TGCGCCAGCAGCTTGGCCGCACGGGCGGGAGATACGCAGTATTTT.

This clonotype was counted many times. The DNA of the CDR3 is TGTGCCAGCAGTGGCTCATACATTAGCACAGATACGCAGTATTTT. It is translated as CASSGSYISTDTQYF. The V gene is TRBV25-1, the J gene TRBJ2-3; D uncertain. Between the trimmed V and J ends, which lost 4 bases and 0 bases, there was a span of 11 bases. CDR3 length: 15 residues. From germline, CDR1 is MGHDK and CDR2 SYGVNS.

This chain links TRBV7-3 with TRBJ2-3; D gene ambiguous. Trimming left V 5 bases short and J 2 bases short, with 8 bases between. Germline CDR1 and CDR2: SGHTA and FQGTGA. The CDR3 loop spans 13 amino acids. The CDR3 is CASSPTPTDTQYF. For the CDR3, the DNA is TGTGCCAGCAGCCCCACCCCCACAGATACGCAGTATTTT. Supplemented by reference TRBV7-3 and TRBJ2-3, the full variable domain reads GAGVSQTPSNKVTEKGKYVELRCDPISGHTALYWYRQSLGQGPEFLIYFQGTGAADDSGLPNDRFFAVRPEGSVSTLKIQRTERGDSAVYLCASSPTPTDTQYFGPGTRLTVL.

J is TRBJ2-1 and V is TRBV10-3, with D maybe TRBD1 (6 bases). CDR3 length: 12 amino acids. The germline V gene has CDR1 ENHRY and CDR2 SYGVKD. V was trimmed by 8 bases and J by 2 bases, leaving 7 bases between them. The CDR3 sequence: CAIGQTYNEQFF. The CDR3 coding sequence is TGTGCCATCGGACAGACCTACAATGAGCAGTTCTTC.